This TCR beta chain was sequenced during a study of blood T cell repertoires in COVID-19. Study-level information: Samples taken during acute and convalescent COVID-19 were collected in the United States, Italy and Spain.

Germline V gene sequence: CDR1 SGHRS, CDR2 YFSETQ. V was clipped by 5 bases and J by 7 bases; unmatched bases: 4. The length of the CDR3 is 12 residues. Participants, about 18 to 90 years old, spanned 25 or so US areas. Participants reported their clinical history, and cohort assignment relied on those reports. Generated by immunoSEQ multiplex PCR, the TCRdb table keeps only in-frame clones and is missing some. Counted here are a few hundred thousand clones, roughly nine tenths occurring once; the ten biggest clones make up roughly 18%. The TCR comes from a woman aged 25 to 45 who had recovered from COVID-19. This sequence joins TRBV5-1 and TRBJ2-7; 9 positions agree with TRBD1. Sequencing input: PBMCs or T cells enriched from blood (not recorded which). The CDR3 reads CASRQGAGEQYF. The DNA for the CDR3 is TGCGCCAGCAGACAGGGGGCTGGTGAGCAGTACTTC.